This record looks at one TCR beta chain sequence and its context. The data are from a study of early T cells in non-severe SARS-CoV-2 infection. About the study: Bulk RNA from unsorted whole blood was sequenced; chains were unpaired.

MiXCR, applied by TCRdb to the 5' RACE reads, yields one record per CDR3 protein. The sample carries under 20,000 distinct CDR3 sequences, more than 5% recorded once. In germline, CDR1 is SEHNR, CDR2 FQNEAQ (reference sequence). The CDR3 sequence is 14 residues long. The V segment lost 5 bases and the J segment 5 bases; nucleotides outside the gene matches: 7. The genes are TRBV7-9 and TRBJ2-7, with 9 bases identical to TRBD2. The clonotype was recovered from an adult who was a healthcare worker with PCR-confirmed SARS-CoV-2 infection or an uninfected control (not recorded which). What was sequenced was whole blood. The CDR3 nucleotides read TGTGCCAGCAGCGCGGGACTAGCTGGGCACGAGCAGTACTTC. This codes for CASSAGLAGHEQYF.